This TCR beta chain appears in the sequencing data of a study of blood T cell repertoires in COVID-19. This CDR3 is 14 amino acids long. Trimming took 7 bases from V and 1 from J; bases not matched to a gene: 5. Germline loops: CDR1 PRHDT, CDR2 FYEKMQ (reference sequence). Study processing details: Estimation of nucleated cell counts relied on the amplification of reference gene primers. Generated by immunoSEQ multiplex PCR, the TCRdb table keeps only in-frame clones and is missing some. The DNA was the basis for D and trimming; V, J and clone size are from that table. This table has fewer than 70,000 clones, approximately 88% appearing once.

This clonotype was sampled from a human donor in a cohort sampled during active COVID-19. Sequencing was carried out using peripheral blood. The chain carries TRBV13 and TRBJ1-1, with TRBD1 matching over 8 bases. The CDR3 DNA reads TGTGCCAGCATCACAGGGGGTCAGAACACTGAAGCTTTCTTT. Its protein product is CASITGGQNTEAFF.